This T cell receptor beta chain is from a study of T cell responses to AZD1222 COVID-19 vaccine. A note on this clone: Its antigen remains unidentified. Additional DNA sequences in this sample encode the identical CDR3.

Findings and caveats of the study: Repertoire collection took place solely once the T cell response had peaked. Across the whole spike, CD4 TCRs peaked at regions 160-218 and 743-854.

The assay was immunoSEQ multiplex PCR, and TCRdb's table has in-frame clones only and misses some. The sample holds more than 150,000 clones, more than 75% seen once. This CDR3 spans 13 amino acids. Germline CDR1 reads LNHDA; CDR2 reads SQIVND (reference sequence). Trimming took off 3 bases at V and 4 bases at J, with 10 bases between the two ends. The J gene is TRBJ2-7, the V gene TRBV19, with unresolved D. The TCR originated in an adult who received the AZD1222 COVID-19 vaccine. The sequenced sample was peripheral blood, obtained 28 days after the second AZD1222 dose. The CDR3 region is CASSIGLDYEQYF. The CDR3 bases are TGTGCCAGTAGTATCGGGTTGGATTACGAGCAGTACTTC.